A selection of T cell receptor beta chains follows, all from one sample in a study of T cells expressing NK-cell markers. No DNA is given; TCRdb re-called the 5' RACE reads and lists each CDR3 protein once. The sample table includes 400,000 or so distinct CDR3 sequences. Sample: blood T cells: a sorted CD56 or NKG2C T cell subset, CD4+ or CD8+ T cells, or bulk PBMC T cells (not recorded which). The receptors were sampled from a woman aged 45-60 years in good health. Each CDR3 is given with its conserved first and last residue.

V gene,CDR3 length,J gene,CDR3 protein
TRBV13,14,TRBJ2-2,CASTPGQTSGELFF
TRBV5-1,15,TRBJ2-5,CASSVPGLRGETQYF
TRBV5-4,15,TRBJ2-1,CASSLGQGEENEQFF
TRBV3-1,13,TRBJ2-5,CASSGSLLGAQYF
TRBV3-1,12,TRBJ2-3,CASSLGSNTQYF
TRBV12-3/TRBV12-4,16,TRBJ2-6,CASRSFGQTGANVLTF
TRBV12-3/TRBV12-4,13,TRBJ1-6,CASSARVGSPLHF
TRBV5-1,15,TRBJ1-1,CASSGGGRGVTEAFF
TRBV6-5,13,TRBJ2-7,CASTPAGVYEQYF
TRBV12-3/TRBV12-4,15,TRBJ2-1,CASSSSGRISGEQFF
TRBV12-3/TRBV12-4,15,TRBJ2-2,CASSIMALSTGELFF
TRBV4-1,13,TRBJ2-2,CASSRSEGGELFF
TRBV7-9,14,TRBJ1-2,CASSLAGARDGYTF
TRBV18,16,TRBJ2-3,CASSPIPGQGRDTQYF
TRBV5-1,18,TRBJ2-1,CASSLEGQGASFGNEQFF
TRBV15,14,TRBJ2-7,CATSRGGTSYEQYF
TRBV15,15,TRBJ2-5,CATSRDGENQETQYF
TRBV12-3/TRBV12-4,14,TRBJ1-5,CASSRQGARQPQHF
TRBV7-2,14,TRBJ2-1,CASSPRAGNNEQFF
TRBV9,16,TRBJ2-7,CASSAGTGTFIYEQYF
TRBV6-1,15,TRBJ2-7,CASSEGPSRTYEQYF
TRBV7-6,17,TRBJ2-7,CASRLLPGTSGMNEQYF
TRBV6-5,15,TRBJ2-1,CASSYSRREGNEQFF
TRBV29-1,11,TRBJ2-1,CSAGSNNEQFF
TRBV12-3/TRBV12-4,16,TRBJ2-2,CASSSGVALNTGELFF
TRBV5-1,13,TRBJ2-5,CASSLEERETQYF
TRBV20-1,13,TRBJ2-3,CSATQQSTDTQYF
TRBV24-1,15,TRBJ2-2,CATSDGQLGPGELFF
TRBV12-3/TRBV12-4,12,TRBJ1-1,CASRYAVGLAFF
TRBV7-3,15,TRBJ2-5,CASSSTGTGVETQYF
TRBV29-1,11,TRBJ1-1,CSVDSYTEAFF
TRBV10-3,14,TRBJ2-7,CAISGTSGRNEQYF
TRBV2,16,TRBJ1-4,CATTWGIESTNEKLFF
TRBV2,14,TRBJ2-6,CASLGRSGANVLTF